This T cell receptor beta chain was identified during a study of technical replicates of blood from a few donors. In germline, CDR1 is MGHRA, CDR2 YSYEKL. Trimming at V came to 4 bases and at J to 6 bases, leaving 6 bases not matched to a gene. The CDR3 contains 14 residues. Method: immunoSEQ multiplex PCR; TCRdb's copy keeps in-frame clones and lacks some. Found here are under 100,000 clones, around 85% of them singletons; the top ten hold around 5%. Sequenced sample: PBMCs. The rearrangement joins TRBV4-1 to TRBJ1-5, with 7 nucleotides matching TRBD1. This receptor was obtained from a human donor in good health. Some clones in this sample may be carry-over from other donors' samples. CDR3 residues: CASSLEGATQPQHF. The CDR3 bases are TGCGCCAGCAGCCTGGAGGGGGCAACTCAGCCCCAGCATTTT.